This T cell receptor (beta chain) was profiled in a study of blood T cell repertoires in COVID-19. Background on the study: T cells, B-cell-depleted T cells, or PBMCs supplied cDNA or gDNA.

Germline V gene lookup returns CDR1 SGHKS and CDR2 YYEKEE (reference sequence). This CDR3 comprises 16 residues. The V end lost 4 bases, the J end lost 1 base, and 17 bases lay between the germline ends. Methods used by the authors: The authors estimated nucleated cell counts from reference gene primer amplification. Some clones are missing from TCRdb's copy, which holds only in-frame ones; the method was immunoSEQ multiplex PCR. The V and J calls and clone size were taken over from that table, and D and trimming were inferred from the DNA. The table has some 200,000 clones, roughly 80% seen once. Sequencing used peripheral blood. This chain links TRBV5-5 with TRBJ1-1; possible D gene TRBD1, 5 bases. The sequence came from a woman aged 25 to 39 who had recovered from COVID-19. The CDR3 spells CASSLSPGQKNTEAFF. The CDR3, as DNA: TGTGCCAGCAGCCTCTCTCCAGGGCAAAAGAACACTGAAGCTTTCTTT.